These T cell receptor beta chains were read from a single sample in a study of blood T cell repertoires in COVID-19. Clones were read by immunoSEQ multiplex PCR, and TCRdb kept only the in-frame ones, dropping some. The sample has some 170,000 clones; about 90% are singletons. Sequencing was done on a sample of PBMCs or T cells enriched from blood (not recorded which). These TCRs come from a human donor with acute COVID-19. The donor label of this sample is uncertain. Both conserved end residues are part of each CDR3. The D gene is left open where the match is weak. For some rows the clone size is stated as once, few or many, or as a class when expanded; others skip it.

TRBJ2-1 TRBV6-5 - TRBD2 CASGSGGLYNEQFF TGTGCCAGCGGTAGCGGGGGCCTTTACAATGAGCAGTTCTTC
TRBJ2-7 TRBV15 - - CATSRAGGFYEQYF TGTGCCACCAGCAGAGCGGGTGGGTTTTACGAGCAGTACTTC
TRBJ2-3 TRBV6-2/TRBV6-3 - TRBD1 CASSATGASTDTQYF TGTGCCAGCAGTGCGACAGGGGCTAGCACAGATACGCAGTATTTT
TRBJ2-2 TRBV5-4 once - CASSVGAGSGELFF TGTGCCAGCAGCGTTGGGGCAGGGTCCGGGGAGCTGTTTTTT
TRBJ1-2 TRBV2 once TRBD1 CASSATGTANGYTF TGTGCCAGCAGCGCTACCGGGACAGCAAATGGCTACACCTTC
TRBJ2-7 TRBV4-1 - TRBD1 CASSQDLPGQPLGEQYF TGCGCCAGCAGCCAAGATTTGCCGGGACAGCCGTTAGGAGAGCAGTACTTC
TRBJ1-2 TRBV5-4 - - CASSYYGQTYGYTF TGTGCCAGCAGCTACTACGGACAGACCTATGGCTACACCTTC
TRBJ2-3 TRBV11-2 once - CASSFGSRTSTGTQYF TGTGCCAGCAGCTTCGGGTCCAGGACCAGCACAGGTACGCAGTATTTT
TRBJ1-2 TRBV5-1 - - CASSTYSGSLDGYTF TGCGCCAGCAGCACTTACTCGGGGAGTCTCGATGGCTACACCTTC
TRBJ2-2 TRBV4-1 - - CASSQDSAVGSLDTGELFF TGCGCCAGCAGCCAAGATTCTGCGGTCGGTAGCCTGGACACCGGGGAGCTGTTTTTT
TRBJ2-7 TRBV11-2 - - CASSQIPNKNRVLAYEQYF TGTGCCAGCAGCCAAATACCGAACAAGAACAGGGTCCTTGCCTACGAGCAGTACTTC
TRBJ2-7 TRBV11-2 - - CASSLIGREFVEQYF TGTGCCAGCAGCTTAATAGGCAGGGAATTCGTCGAGCAGTACTTC
TRBJ1-2 TRBV5-8 - - CASSLGTAVNYGYTF TGTGCCAGCAGCTTGGGGACAGCCGTCAACTATGGCTACACCTTC
TRBJ2-7 TRBV3-1/TRBV3-2 - TRBD1 CASSQDGDRGLYF TGTGCCAGCAGCCAAGATGGGGACAGGGGGCTGTACTTC
TRBJ2-6 TRBV2 - TRBD1 CASGLTGGGSGANVLTF TGTGCCAGCGGATTGACAGGGGGCGGCTCTGGGGCCAACGTCCTGACTTTC
TRBJ2-1 TRBV7-2 few TRBD1 CASTRPGQGANEQFF TGTGCCAGCACCCGACCGGGACAGGGGGCCAATGAGCAGTTCTTC
TRBJ2-2 TRBV2 - - CASSSANTGELFF TGTGCCAGCAGCTCAGCGAACACCGGGGAGCTGTTTTTT
TRBJ2-1 TRBV20-1 - TRBD2 CSASRASGPIEQFF TGCAGTGCTAGTCGGGCTAGCGGGCCGATCGAGCAGTTCTTC
TRBJ1-2 TRBV6-5 - - CASSYSYRHYGYTF TGTGCCAGCAGTTACTCGTACAGGCACTATGGCTACACCTTC
TRBJ2-3 TRBV15 once TRBD1 CATSRDQPGGFVTDTQYF TGTGCCACCAGCAGAGATCAGCCAGGGGGATTTGTAACAGATACGCAGTATTTT
TRBJ1-1 TRBV19 - - CASSVWVGGDEAFF TGTGCCAGTAGTGTCTGGGTGGGGGGTGATGAAGCTTTCTTT
TRBJ1-5 TRBV7-2 - TRBD1 CASSIYPGQGGQPQHF TGTGCCAGCAGCATCTACCCGGGACAGGGCGGTCAGCCCCAGCATTTT
TRBJ2-3 TRBV9 - TRBD2 CASSAGDYTDTQYF TGTGCCAGCAGCGCGGGGGACTACACAGATACGCAGTATTTT
TRBJ2-2 TRBV27 - - CASSLVAPPGELFF TGTGCCAGCAGTTTAGTAGCCCCCCCCGGGGAGCTGTTTTTT
TRBJ2-7 TRBV4-1 - TRBD1 CASSQVLQGPYSYEQYF TGCGCCAGCAGCCAAGTTCTACAGGGGCCTTACTCCTACGAGCAGTACTTC
TRBJ2-5 TRBV5-1 - TRBD1 CASSLGTAQETQYF TGCGCCAGCAGCTTAGGGACAGCCCAAGAGACCCAGTACTTC
TRBJ2-1 TRBV12-3/TRBV12-4 - TRBD2 CASSRTGGEQFF TGTGCCAGCAGCCGTACGGGGGGGGAGCAGTTCTTC
TRBJ2-7 TRBV5-8 few - CASSFYRDPYEQYF TGTGCCAGCAGCTTTTACAGGGACCCCTACGAGCAGTACTTC
TRBJ1-6 TRBV6-5 - - CASSYGHSYNSPLHF TGTGCCAGCAGTTACGGGCACTCCTATAATTCACCCCTCCACTTT
TRBJ2-5 TRBV5-5 - TRBD2 CASSWVLAGAGETQYF TGTGCCAGCAGCTGGGTCCTAGCGGGGGCGGGGGAGACCCAGTACTTC
TRBJ1-6 TRBV27 - - CASGGETDSDNSPLHF TGTGCCAGCGGGGGTGAGACGGACAGTGATAATTCACCCCTCCACTTT
TRBJ1-4 TRBV5-1 - - CASSLSRGDNEKLFF TGCGCCAGCAGCTTGAGTCGGGGGGATAATGAAAAACTGTTTTTT
TRBJ2-3 TRBV5-4 - - CASSLSDSTDTQYF TGTGCCAGCAGCCTCTCGGACTCCACAGATACGCAGTATTTT
TRBJ1-3 TRBV3-1/TRBV3-2 - - CASASGPSGNTIYF TGTGCCAGCGCCAGCGGGCCCTCTGGAAACACCATATATTTT
TRBJ2-5 TRBV6-5 - TRBD1 CASIGGQRGTQYF TGTGCCAGCATTGGGGGACAGAGGGGGACCCAGTACTTC
TRBJ2-5 TRBV5-6 - TRBD1 CASSSSGGRGYQETQYF TGTGCCAGCAGTTCGTCAGGGGGCCGGGGGTACCAAGAGACCCAGTACTTC
TRBJ2-3 TRBV18 - TRBD2 CASSPGIAGGSTDTQYF TGTGCCAGCTCACCAGGGATAGCGGGGGGCTCCACAGATACGCAGTATTTT
TRBJ2-1 TRBV27 - - CASSFLNEQFF TGTGCCAGCAGTTTCCTTAATGAGCAGTTCTTC
TRBJ2-2 TRBV18 - - CASSPLFRVGTGELFF TGTGCCAGCTCACCATTATTCAGGGTTGGCACCGGGGAGCTGTTTTTT
TRBJ1-3 TRBV9 - - CASSVAPGGGAMGNTIYF TGTGCCAGCAGCGTAGCCCCGGGCGGGGGGGCTATGGGAAACACCATATATTTT
TRBJ2-1 TRBV18 - TRBD2 CASSPLTSGGSNEQFF TGTGCCAGCTCACCGTTAACTAGCGGGGGCTCCAATGAGCAGTTCTTC
TRBJ2-1 TRBV9 - TRBD1 CASSVGTGLGNEQFF TGTGCCAGCAGCGTGGGGACAGGGCTAGGGAATGAGCAGTTCTTC
TRBJ2-2 TRBV7-8 - TRBD2 CASSLHLRTSGGDTGELFF TGTGCCAGCAGCTTACATCTTCGGACTAGCGGGGGGGACACCGGGGAGCTGTTTTTT
TRBJ2-7 TRBV10-3 - - CAISAQGYEQYF TGTGCCATCAGTGCACAGGGCTACGAGCAGTACTTC
TRBJ1-5 TRBV2 - - CASSEIQIYSNQPQHF TGTGCCAGCAGTGAAATTCAGATATATAGCAATCAGCCCCAGCATTTT
TRBJ1-1 TRBV19 - TRBD1 CASFALGQGRGIKNTEAFF TGTGCCAGCTTTGCATTGGGACAGGGAAGAGGAATAAAAAACACTGAAGCTTTCTTT